The clone carrying this T cell receptor (beta chain) occurred a few times. Its target is unknown. The data are from a study of T-cell memory formation after mild COVID-19. The CDR3 length is 12 residues. Germline V gene lookup returns CDR1 LGHNA and CDR2 YSLEER. V was trimmed by 0 bases and J by 8 bases, leaving 7 bases between them. TCRdb reprocessed the 5' RACE reads via MiXCR and lists one record per CDR3 protein. Counted here are around 310,000 distinct CDR3 sequences, approximately 14% occurring once; the ten biggest clones make up 21%. General study findings and limits: Contracting clones from day 15 to 85 showed balanced CD4/CD8; later expanders favored CD4+.

This rearrangement joins TRBV4-3 to TRBJ1-2, with unresolved D. The receptor's source is a man in his late teens or twenties who had mild COVID-19 (a few samples of this study predate the infection). Cell type and time point are not known. The sequencing sample was made of PBMCs or a T cell subset sorted from them (not recorded which). CDR3 in DNA: TGCGCCAGCAGCCAAGATGCGCGGGGCTACACCTTC. Amino acid sequence: CASSQDARGYTF.